This TCR beta chain emerged from a study of blood T cells in healthy people across ages. V lost 6 bases, J lost 4 bases, and 12 bases stayed unmatched. The CDR3 is 16 amino acids. The use of a sample-barcoded 5' primer and a J-beta primer mix characterized a second PCR of about 7 to 12 cycles. MiXCR, run by TCRdb on the 5' RACE reads, gives a single entry per CDR3 protein. The sample has some 1.5 million distinct CDR3 sequences, roughly 30% seen once. The receptor comes from a woman aged 25 to 39 in good health. The chain links TRBV12-3 or TRBV12-4 to TRBJ1-5, with 7 bases aligning to TRBD1. Sequencing was performed on blood. Here the CDR3 reads CASRPDPRGLNQPQHF. The CDR3, as DNA: TGTGCCAGCAGGCCGGACCCCAGGGGGTTAAATCAGCCCCAGCATTTT.